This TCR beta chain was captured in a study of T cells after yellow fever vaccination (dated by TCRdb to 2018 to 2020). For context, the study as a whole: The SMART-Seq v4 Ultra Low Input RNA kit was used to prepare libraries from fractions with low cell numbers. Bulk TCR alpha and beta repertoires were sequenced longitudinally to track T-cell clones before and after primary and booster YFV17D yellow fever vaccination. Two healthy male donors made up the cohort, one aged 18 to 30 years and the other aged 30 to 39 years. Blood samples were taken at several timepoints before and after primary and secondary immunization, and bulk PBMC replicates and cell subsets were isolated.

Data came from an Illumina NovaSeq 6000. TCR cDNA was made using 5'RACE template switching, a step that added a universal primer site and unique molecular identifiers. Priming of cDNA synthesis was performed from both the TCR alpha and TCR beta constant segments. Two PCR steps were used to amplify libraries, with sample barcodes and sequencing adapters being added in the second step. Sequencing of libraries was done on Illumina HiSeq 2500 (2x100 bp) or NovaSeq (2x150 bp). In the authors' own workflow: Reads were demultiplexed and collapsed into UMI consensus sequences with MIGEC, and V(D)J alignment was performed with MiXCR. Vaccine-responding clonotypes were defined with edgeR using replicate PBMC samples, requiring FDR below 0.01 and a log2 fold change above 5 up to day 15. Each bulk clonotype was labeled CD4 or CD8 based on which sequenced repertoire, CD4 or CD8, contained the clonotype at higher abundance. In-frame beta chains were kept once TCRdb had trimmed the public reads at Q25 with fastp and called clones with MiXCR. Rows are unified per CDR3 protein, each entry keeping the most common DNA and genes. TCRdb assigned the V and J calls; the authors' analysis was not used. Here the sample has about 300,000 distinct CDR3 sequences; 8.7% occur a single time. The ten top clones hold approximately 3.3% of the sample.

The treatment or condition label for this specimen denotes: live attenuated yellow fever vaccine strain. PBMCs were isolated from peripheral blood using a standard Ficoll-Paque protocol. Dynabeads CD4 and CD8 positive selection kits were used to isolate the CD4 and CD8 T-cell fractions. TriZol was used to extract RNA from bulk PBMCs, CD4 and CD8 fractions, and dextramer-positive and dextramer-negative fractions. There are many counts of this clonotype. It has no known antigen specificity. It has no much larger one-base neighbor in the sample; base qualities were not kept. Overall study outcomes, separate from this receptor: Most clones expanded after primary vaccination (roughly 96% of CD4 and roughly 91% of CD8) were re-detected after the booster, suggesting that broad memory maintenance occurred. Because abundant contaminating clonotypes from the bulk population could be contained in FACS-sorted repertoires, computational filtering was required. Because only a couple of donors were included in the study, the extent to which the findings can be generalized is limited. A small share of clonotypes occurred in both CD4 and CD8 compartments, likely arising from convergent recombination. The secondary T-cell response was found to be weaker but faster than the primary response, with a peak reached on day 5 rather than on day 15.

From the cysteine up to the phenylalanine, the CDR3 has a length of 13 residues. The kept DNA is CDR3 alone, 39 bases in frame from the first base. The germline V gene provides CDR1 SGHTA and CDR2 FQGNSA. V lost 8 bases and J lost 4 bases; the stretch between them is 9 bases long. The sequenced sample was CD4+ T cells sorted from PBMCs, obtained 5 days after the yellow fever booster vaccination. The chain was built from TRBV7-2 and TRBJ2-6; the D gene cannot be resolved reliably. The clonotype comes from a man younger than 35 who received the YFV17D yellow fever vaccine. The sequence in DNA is TGTGCCAGCGGCAGTGGAGGGGCCAACGTCCTGACTTTC. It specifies CASGSGGANVLTF.